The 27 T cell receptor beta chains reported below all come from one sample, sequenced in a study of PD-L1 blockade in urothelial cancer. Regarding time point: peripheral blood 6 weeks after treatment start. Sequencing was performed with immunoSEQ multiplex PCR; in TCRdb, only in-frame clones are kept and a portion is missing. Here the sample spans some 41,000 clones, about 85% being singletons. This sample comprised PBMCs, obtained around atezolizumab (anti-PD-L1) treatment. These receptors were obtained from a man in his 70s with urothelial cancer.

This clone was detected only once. The CDR3, as DNA: TGTGCCAGCAGTTATCAGGGGGCTGGGGATACGCAGTATTTT. Amino acid sequence: CASSYQGAGDTQYF. The chain carries TRBV6-5 and TRBJ2-3; 8 bases agree with TRBD1. Germline values: CDR1 MNHEY, CDR2 SVGAGI. J gave up 6 bases and V 3 bases, and 5 bases lay outside the gene matches. The CDR3 loop spans 14 amino acids.

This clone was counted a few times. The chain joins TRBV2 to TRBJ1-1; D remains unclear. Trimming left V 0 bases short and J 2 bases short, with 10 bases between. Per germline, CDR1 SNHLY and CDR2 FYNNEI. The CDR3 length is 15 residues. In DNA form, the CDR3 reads TGTGCCAGCAGTGAAGCGGGCCAGCCCAACACTGAAGCTTTCTTT. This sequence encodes CASSEAGQPNTEAFF.

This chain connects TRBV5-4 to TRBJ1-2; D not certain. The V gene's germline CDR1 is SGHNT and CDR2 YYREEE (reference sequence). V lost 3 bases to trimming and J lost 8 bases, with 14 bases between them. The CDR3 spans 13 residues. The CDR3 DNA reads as TGTGCCAGCAGCTATGCCGGAGGAAGCGGCTACACCTTC. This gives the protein CASSYAGGSGYTF.

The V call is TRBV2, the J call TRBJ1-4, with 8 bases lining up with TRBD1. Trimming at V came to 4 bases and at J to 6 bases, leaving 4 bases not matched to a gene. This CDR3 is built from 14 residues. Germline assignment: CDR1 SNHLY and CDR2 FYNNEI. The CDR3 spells CASSAGGGDEKLFF. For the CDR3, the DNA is TGTGCCAGCAGTGCAGGGGGCGGGGATGAAAAACTGTTTTTT.

This chain's CDR3 is CASRGPRRTGGKTEAFF. The CDR3 DNA follows: TGCGCCAGCAGAGGCCCCAGAAGGACAGGGGGAAAGACTGAAGCTTTCTTT. The rearrangement links TRBV10-1 to TRBJ1-1, with 10 bases that match TRBD1. Per the germline V gene, CDR1 is WNHNN and CDR2 is SYGVQD (reference sequence). Unmatched junction bases numbered 15, after V lost 6 bases and J lost 5 bases. CDR3 length: 17 residues.

CDR3 in DNA: TGTGCCAGCAGGGGTGGGAGGGAGGGGTACAATGAGCAGTTCTTC. Protein sequence: CASRGGREGYNEQFF. The chain links TRBV27 to TRBJ2-1; 7 bases fit TRBD2. The CDR3 sequence is 15 residues long. With 6 bases clipped from V and 4 bases from J, the junction kept 9 bases outside the gene matches. Germline V gene lookup returns CDR1 MNHEY and CDR2 SMNVEV (reference sequence).

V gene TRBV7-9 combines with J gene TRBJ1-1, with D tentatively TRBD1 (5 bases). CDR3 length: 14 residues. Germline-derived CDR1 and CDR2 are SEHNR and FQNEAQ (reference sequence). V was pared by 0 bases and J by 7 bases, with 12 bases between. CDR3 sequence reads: CASSLALTRDEAFF. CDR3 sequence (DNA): TGTGCCAGCAGCTTAGCGCTCACCAGGGATGAAGCTTTCTTT.

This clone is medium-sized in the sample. The CDR3 DNA sequence: TGTGCCAGCTCACCCCAGGGGGCTAATGAAAAACTGTTTTTT. This codes for CASSPQGANEKLFF. The rearrangement links TRBV18 to TRBJ1-4, with 7 bases matching TRBD1. In germline, CDR1 is KGHSH, CDR2 LQKENI. V lost 3 bases to trimming and J lost 3 bases; unmatched junction nucleotides: 1. This CDR3 spans 14 amino acids.

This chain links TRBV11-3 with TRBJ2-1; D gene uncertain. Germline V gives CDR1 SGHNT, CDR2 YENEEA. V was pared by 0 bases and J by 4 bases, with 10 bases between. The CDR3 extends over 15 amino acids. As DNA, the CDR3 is TGTGCCAGCAGCTTAGAGGGCCTACCGTACAATGAGCAGTTCTTC. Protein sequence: CASSLEGLPYNEQFF.

The CDR3: CASISYNEQFF. CDR3 in DNA: TGCGCCAGCATTAGTTACAATGAGCAGTTCTTC. The chain has TRBV10-2 and TRBJ2-1; unclear D gene. V lost 7 bases to trimming and J lost 4 bases, with 5 bases between them. The CDR3 is 11 amino acids. In germline, CDR1 is WSHSY, CDR2 SAAADI.

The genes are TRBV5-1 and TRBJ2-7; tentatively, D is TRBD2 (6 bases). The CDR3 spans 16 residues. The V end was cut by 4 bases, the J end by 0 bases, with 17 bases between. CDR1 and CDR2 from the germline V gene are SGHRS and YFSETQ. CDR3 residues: CASSPGPSEFSYEQYF. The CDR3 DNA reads TGCGCCAGCAGCCCCGGGCCTAGCGAGTTCTCCTACGAGCAGTACTTC.

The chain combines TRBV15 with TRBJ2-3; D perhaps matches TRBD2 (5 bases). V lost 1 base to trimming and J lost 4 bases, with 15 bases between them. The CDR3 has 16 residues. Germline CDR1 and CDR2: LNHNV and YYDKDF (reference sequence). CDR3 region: CATSRVRGFWSDTQYF. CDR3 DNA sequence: TGTGCCACCAGCAGAGTTCGGGGTTTTTGGTCAGATACGCAGTATTTT.

The CDR3 sequence: CASSEGGGQTGELFF. Written as DNA, the CDR3 is TGTGCCAGCAGTGAAGGGGGAGGGCAGACCGGGGAGCTGTTTTTT. The rearrangement joins TRBV2 to TRBJ2-2; 7 bases align to TRBD2. V shed 1 base and J 5 bases; nucleotides not matched to a gene: 4. From germline, CDR1 is SNHLY and CDR2 FYNNEI. The CDR3 has 15 residues.

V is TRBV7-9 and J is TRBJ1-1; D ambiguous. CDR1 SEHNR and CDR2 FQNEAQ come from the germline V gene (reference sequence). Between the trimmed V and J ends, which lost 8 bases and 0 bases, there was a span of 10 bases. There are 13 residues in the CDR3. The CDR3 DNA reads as TGTGCCAGCTCTTCTCAGATGAACACTGAAGCTTTCTTT. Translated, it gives CASSSQMNTEAFF. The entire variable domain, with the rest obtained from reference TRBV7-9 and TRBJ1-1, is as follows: DTGVSQNPRHKITKRGQNVTFRCDPISEHNRLYWYRQTLGQGPEFLTYFQNEAQLEKSRLLSDRFSAERPKGSFSTLEIQRTEQGDSAMYLCASSSQMNTEAFFGQGTRLTVV.

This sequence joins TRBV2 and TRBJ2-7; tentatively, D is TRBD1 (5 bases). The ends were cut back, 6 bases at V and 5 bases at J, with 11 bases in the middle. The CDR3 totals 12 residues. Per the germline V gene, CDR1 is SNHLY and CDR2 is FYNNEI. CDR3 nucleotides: TGTGCCAGCAGGCCCACCAGGGACGAGCAGTACTTC. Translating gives CASRPTRDEQYF.

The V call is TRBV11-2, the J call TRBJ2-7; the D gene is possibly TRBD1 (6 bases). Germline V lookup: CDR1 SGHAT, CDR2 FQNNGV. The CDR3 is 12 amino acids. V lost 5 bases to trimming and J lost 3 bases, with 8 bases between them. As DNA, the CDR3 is TGTGCCAGCAGCGCGACAGGCTACGAGCAGTACTTC. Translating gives CASSATGYEQYF.

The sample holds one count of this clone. CDR3 bases: TGTGCCAGCAGCTTGGACACATTTCATCAGCCCCAGCATTTT. Translated, it gives CASSLDTFHQPQHF. V gene TRBV7-8 combines with J gene TRBJ1-5; possibly TRBD1 for D (5 bases). Germline V gene lookup returns CDR1 SGHVS and CDR2 FQNEAQ. V dropped 3 bases and J dropped 5 bases, with 11 bases sitting between them. CDR3 length: 14 residues.

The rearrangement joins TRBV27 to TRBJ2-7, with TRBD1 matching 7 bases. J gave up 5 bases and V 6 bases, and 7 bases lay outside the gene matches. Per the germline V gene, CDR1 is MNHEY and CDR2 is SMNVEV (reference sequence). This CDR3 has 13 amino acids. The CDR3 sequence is CASSLATGNEQYF. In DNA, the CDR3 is TGTGCCAGCAGCTTAGCGACAGGGAACGAGCAGTACTTC.

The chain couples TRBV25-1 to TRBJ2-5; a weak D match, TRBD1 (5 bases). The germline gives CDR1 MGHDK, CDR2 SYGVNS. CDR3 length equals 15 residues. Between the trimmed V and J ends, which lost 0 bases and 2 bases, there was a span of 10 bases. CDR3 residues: CASSEYGRVQETQYF. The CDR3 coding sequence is TGTGCCAGCAGTGAATATGGCAGGGTGCAAGAGACCCAGTACTTC.

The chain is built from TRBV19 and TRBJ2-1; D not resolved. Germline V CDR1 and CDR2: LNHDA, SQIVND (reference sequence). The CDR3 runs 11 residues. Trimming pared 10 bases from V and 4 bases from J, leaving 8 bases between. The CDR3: CATSIYNEQFF. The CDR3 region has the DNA TGTGCCACGAGCATTTACAATGAGCAGTTCTTC.

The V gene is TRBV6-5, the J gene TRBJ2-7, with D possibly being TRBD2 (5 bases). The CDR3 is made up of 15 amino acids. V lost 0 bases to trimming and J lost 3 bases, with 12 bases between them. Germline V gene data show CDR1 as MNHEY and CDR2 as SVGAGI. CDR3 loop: CASSYSRRPNYEQYF. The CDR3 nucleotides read TGTGCCAGCAGTTACTCCAGGAGGCCGAACTACGAGCAGTACTTC.

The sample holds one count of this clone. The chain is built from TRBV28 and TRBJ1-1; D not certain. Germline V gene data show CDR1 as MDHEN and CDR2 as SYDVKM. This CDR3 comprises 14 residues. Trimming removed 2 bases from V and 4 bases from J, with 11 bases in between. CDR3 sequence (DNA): TGTGCCAGCAGTTTACCCCAGCGGGGCACTGAAGCTTTCTTT. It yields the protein CASSLPQRGTEAFF.

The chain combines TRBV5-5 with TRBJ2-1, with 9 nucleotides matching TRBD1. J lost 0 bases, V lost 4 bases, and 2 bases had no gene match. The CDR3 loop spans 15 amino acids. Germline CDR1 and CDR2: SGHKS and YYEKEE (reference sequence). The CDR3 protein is CASSLTGGSYNEQFF. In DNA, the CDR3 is TGTGCCAGCAGCCTGACAGGGGGCTCCTACAATGAGCAGTTCTTC.

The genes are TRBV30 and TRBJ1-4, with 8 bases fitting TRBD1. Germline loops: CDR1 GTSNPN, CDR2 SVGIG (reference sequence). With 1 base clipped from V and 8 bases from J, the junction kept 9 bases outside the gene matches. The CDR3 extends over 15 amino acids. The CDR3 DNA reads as TGTGCCTGGAGTGAGCCCGCAGGGGGCGGGGAAAAACTGTTTTTT. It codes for CAWSEPAGGGEKLFF.

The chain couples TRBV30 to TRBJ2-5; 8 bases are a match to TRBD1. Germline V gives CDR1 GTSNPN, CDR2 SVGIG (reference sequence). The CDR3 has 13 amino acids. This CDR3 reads CARNTGGQETQYF. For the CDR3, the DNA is TGTGCAAGAAACACAGGGGGGCAGGAGACCCAGTACTTC.

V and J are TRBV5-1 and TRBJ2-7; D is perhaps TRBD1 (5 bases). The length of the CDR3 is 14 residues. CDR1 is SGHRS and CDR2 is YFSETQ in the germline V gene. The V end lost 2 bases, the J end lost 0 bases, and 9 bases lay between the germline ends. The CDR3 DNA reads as TGCGCCAGCAGCTTAAGACAGAGCTCCTACGAGCAGTACTTC. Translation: CASSLRQSSYEQYF.

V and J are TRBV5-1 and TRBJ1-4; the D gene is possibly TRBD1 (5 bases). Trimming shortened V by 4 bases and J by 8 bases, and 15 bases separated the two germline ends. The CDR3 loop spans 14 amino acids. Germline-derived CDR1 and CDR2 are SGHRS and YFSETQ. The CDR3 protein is CASSPWGEGEKLFF. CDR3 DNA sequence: TGCGCCAGCAGCCCGTGGGGGGAGGGCGAAAAACTGTTTTTT.